This T cell receptor (beta chain) originates from a study of neurological immune-mediated disorders. Time point denoted: longitudinal time-point 1 (baseline). Unsorted libraries were prepared from 2 million PBMCs that had been stored at -80 C. The cDNA was synthesized by means of template-switch 5'RACE, which was carried out with 10-nucleotide random UMIs. Each CDR3 protein gets one entry after TCRdb re-called the 5' RACE reads with MiXCR. Of tens of thousands of distinct CDR3 sequences listed, around 15% are singletons. This clonotype has just a few counts. A much larger clone lies one base from this, so it may be a read error. Source material: PBMCs. This TCR derives from a female donor with HTLV-1-associated myelopathy (HAM/TSP).

DNA of the CDR3: TGTGCCAGCAGCACCGGACATAAAAACATTCAGTACTTC. Its translation is CASSTGHKNIQYF. The gene calls are TRBV7-8 and TRBJ2-4; TRBD1 is a possible D gene (5 bases). The CDR3 contains 13 residues. V was pared by 5 bases and J by 4 bases, with 9 bases between. Germline V gene lookup returns CDR1 SGHVS and CDR2 FQNEAQ.